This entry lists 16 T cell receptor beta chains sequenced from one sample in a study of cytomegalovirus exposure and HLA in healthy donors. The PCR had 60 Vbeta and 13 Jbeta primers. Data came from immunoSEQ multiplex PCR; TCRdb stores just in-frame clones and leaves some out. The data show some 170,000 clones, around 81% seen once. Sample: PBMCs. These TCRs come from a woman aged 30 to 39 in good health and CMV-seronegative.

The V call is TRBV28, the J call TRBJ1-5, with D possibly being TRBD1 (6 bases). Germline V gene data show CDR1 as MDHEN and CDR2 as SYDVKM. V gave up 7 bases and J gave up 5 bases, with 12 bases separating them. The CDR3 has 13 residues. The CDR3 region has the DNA TGTGCCAGCAAACAGGGTGGTGATCAGCCCCAGCATTTT. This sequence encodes CASKQGGDQPQHF.

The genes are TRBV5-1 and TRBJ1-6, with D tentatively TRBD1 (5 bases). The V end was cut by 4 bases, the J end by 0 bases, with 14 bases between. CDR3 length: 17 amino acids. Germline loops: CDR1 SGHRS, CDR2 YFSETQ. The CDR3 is CASSARDSSSYNSPLHF. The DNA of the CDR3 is TGCGCCAGCAGCGCTCGGGACTCGAGCTCCTATAATTCACCCCTCCACTTT.

CDR3 protein: CASSLWASGSQPQHF. CDR3 in DNA: TGTGCCAGCAGCTTGTGGGCTTCAGGGTCTCAGCCCCAGCATTTT. The V and J genes are TRBV5-6 and TRBJ1-5; tentatively, D is TRBD1 (5 bases). The CDR3 length is 15 residues. The V and J ends lost 1 base and 6 bases respectively, with 14 bases between them. The germline V gene encodes CDR1 SGHDT and CDR2 YYEEEE.

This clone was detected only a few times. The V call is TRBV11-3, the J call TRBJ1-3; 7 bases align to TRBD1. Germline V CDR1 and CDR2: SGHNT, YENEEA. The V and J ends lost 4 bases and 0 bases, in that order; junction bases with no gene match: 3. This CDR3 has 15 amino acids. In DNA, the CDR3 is TGTGCCAGCAGCTACGACAGGGTCTCTGGAAACACCATATATTTT. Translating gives CASSYDRVSGNTIYF. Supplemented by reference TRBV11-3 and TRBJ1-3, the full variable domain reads EAGVVQSPRYKIIEKKQPVAFWCNPISGHNTLYWYLQNLGQGPELLIRYENEEAVDDSQLPKDRFSAERLKGVDSTLKIQPAELGDSAVYLCASSYDRVSGNTIYFGEGSWLTVV.

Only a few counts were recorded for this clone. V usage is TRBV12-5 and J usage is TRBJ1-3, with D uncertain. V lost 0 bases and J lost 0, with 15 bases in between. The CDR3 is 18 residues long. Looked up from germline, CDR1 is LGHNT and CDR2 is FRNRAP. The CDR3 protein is CASGLVAPYLRSGNTIYF. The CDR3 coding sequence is TGTGCTAGTGGTTTGGTAGCCCCATATTTGCGCTCTGGAAACACCATATATTTT.

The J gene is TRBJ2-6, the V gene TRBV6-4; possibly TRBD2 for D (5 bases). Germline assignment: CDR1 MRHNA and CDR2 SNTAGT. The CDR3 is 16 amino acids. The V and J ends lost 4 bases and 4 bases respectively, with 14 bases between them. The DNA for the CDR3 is TGTGCCAGCAGTGCAACTCCCTCGGGGGGGGCCAACGTCCTGACTTTC. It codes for CASSATPSGGANVLTF.

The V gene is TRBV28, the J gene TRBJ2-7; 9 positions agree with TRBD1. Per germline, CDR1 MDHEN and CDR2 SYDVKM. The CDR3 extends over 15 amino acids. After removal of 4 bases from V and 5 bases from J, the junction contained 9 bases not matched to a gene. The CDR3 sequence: CASSSETGGLNEQYF. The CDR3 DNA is TGTGCCAGCAGTTCCGAGACAGGGGGGCTGAACGAGCAGTACTTC.

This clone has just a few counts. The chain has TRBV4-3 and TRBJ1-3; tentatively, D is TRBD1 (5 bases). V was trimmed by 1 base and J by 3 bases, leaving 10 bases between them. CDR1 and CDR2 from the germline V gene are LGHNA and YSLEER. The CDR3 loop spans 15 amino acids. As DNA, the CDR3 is TGCGCCAGCAGCCAAGTTGTAGGGGTTGGAAACACCATATATTTT. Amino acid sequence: CASSQVVGVGNTIYF.

The CDR3 loop reads CASSPSGRGTDTQYF. DNA of the CDR3: TGTGCCAGCAGTCCTAGCGGGAGAGGCACAGATACGCAGTATTTT. This rearrangement joins TRBV2 to TRBJ2-3, with TRBD2 identical over 10 bases. With 5 bases clipped from V and 1 base from J, the junction kept 3 bases outside the gene matches. The CDR3 covers 15 residues. Looked up from germline, CDR1 is SNHLY and CDR2 is FYNNEI.

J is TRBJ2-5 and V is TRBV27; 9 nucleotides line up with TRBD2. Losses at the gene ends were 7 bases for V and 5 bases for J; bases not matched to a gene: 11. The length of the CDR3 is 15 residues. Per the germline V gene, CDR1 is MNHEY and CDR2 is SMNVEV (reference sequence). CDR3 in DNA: TGTGCCAGCATTCCTATCGCGGGAGGGCGGGAGACCCAGTACTTC. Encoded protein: CASIPIAGGRETQYF.

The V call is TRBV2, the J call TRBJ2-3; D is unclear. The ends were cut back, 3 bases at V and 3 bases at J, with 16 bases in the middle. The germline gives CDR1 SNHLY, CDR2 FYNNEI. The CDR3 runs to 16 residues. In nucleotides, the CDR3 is TGTGCCAGCAGTGACCGTCTAGTAGGTTGGACAGATACGCAGTATTTT. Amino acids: CASSDRLVGWTDTQYF.

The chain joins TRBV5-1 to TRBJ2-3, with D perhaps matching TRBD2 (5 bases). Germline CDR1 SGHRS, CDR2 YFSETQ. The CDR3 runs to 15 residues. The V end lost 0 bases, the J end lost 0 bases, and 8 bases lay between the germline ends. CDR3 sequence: CASSLGRPSTDTQYF. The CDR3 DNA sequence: TGCGCCAGCAGCTTGGGGAGGCCCAGCACAGATACGCAGTATTTT.

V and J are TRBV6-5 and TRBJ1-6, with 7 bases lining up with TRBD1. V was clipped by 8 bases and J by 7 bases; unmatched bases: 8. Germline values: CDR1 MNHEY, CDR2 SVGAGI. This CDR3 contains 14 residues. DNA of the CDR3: TGTGCCAGCTCACGTGGGACAGCCAATTCACCCCTCCACTTT. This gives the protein CASSRGTANSPLHF.

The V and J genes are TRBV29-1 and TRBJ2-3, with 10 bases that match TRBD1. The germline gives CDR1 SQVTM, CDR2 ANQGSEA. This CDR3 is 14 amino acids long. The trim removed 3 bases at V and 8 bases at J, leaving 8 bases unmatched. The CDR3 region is CSVEGDRGPPTQYF. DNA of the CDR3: TGCAGCGTTGAGGGGGACAGGGGACCCCCTACGCAGTATTTT.

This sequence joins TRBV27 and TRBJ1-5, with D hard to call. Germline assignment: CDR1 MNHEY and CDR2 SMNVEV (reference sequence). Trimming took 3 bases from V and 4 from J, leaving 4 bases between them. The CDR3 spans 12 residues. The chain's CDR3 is CASSFYNQPQHF. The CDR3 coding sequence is TGTGCCAGCAGTTTTTATAATCAGCCCCAGCATTTT.

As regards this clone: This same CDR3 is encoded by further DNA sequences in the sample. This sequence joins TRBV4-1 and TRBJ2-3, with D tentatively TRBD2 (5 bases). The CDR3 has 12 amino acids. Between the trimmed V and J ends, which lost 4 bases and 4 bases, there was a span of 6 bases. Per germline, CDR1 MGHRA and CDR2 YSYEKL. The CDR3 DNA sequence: TGCGCCAGCAGCCTGGAGGCAGATACGCAGTATTTT. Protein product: CASSLEADTQYF.